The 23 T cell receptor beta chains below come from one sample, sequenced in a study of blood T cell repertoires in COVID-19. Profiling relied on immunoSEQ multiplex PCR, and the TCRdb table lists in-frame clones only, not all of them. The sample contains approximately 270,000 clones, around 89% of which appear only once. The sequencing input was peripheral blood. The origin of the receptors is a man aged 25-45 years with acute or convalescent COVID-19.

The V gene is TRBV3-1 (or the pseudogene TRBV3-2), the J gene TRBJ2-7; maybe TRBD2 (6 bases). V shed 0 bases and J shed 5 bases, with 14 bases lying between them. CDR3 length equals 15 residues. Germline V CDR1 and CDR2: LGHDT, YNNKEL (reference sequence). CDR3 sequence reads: CASSQDGGSSNEQYF. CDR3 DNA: TGTGCCAGCAGCCAAGATGGGGGGAGTAGCAACGAGCAGTACTTC.

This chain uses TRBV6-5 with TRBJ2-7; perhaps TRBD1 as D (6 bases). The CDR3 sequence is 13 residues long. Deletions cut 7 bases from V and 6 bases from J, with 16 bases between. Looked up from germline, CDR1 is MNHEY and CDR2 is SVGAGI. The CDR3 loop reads CASTLYRTAEQYF. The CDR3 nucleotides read TGTGCCAGCACCCTTTATCGGACAGCCGAGCAGTACTTC.

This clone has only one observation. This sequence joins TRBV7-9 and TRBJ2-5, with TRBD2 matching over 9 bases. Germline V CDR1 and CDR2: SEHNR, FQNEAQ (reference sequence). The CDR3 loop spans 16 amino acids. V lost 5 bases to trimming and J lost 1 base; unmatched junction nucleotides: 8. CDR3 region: CASSAEIAGVQETQYF. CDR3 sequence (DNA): TGTGCCAGCAGCGCGGAAATAGCGGGAGTCCAAGAGACCCAGTACTTC.

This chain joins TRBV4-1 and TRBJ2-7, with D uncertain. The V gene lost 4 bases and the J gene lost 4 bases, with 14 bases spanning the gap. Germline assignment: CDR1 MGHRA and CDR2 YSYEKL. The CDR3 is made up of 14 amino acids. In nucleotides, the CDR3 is TGCGCCAGCAGCCTTACAGATTCTCTTTACGAGCAGTACTTC. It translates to CASSLTDSLYEQYF.

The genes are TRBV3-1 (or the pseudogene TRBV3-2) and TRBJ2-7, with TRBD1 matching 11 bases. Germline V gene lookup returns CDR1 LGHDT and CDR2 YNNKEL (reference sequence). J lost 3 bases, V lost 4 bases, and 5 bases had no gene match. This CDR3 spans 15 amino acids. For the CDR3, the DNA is TGTGCCAGCAGCCTGGCCGGGACAGGGGGCTACGAGCAGTACTTC. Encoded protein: CASSLAGTGGYEQYF.

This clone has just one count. Written as DNA, the CDR3 is TGCAGCGTTGTTGGAGTTGGGGAGCAGTACTTC. Its translation is CSVVGVGEQYF. This chain uses TRBV29-1 with TRBJ2-7, with D unresolved. The germline gives CDR1 SQVTM, CDR2 ANQGSEA. The CDR3 runs to 11 residues. V was cut by 4 bases and J by 7 bases, with 11 bases left in between.

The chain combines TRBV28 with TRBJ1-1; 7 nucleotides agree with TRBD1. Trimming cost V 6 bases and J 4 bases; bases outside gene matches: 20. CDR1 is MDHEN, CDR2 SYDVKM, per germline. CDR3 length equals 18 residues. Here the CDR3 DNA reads TGTGCCAGCAGCCTCCGTCTCGGGGCGTACACAGGGGTCACTGAAGCTTTCTTT. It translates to CASSLRLGAYTGVTEAFF.

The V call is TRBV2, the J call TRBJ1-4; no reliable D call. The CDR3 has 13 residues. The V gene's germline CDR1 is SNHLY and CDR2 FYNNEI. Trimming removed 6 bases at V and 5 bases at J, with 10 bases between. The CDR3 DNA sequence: TGTGCCAGCAGGGACTTTTCGAATGAAAAACTGTTTTTT. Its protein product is CASRDFSNEKLFF.

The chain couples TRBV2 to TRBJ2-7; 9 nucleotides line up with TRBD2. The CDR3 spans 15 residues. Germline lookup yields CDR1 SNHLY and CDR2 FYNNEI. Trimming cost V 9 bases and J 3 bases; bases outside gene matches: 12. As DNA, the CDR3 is TGTGCCAGTCGAAAGGGACTAGCTAGGATCTACGAGCAGTACTTC. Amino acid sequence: CASRKGLARIYEQYF. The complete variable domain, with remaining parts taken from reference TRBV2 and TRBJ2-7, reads EPEVTQTPSHQVTQMGQEVILRCVPISNHLYFYWYRQILGQKVEFLVSFYNNEISEKSEIFDDQFSVERPDGSNFTLKIRSTKLEDSAMYFCASRKGLARIYEQYFGPGTRLTVT.

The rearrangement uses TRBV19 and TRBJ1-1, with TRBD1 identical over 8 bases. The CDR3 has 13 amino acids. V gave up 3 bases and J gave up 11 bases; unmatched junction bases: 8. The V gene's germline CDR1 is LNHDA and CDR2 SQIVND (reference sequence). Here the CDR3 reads CASSIRPGQEAFF. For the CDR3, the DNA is TGTGCCAGTAGTATTAGACCGGGACAGGAGGCTTTCTTT.

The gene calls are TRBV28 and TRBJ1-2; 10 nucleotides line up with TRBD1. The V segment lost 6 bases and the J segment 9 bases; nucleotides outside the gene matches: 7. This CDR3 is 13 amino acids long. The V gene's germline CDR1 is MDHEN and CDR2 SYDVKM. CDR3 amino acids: CASRTDRGRSYTF. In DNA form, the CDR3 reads TGTGCCAGCAGGACTGACAGGGGGCGGAGCTACACCTTC.

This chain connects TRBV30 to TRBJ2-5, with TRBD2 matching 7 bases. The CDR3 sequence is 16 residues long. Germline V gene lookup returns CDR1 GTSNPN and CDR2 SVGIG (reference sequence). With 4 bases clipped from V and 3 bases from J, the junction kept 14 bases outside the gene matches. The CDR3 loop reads CAWTSRSGLTKETQYF. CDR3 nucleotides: TGTGCCTGGACTTCACGATCGGGACTAACTAAAGAGACCCAGTACTTC.

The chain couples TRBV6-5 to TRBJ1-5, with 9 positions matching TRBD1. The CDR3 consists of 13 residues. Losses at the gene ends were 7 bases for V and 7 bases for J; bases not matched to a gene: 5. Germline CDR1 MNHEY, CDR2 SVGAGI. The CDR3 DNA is TGTGCCAGCAACGGACAGGGGCAACAGCCCCAGCATTTT. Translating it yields CASNGQGQQPQHF.

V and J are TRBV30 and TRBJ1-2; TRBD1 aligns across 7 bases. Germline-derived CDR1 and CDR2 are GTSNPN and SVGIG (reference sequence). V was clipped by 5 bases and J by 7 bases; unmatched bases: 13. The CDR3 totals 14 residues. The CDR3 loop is CAWWRDSRLGGYTF. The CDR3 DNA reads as TGTGCCTGGTGGAGGGACAGTCGACTGGGTGGCTACACCTTC.

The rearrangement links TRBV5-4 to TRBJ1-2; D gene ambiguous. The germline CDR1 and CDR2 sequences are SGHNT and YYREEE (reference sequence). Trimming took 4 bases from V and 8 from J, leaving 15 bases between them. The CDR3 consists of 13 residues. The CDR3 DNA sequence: TGTGCCAGCAGCCCTGGACCTCCGGGAGGCTACACCTTC. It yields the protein CASSPGPPGGYTF. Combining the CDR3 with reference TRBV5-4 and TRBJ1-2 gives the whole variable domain ETGVTQSPTHLIKTRGQQVTLRCSSQSGHNTVSWYQQALGQGPQFIFQYYREEENGRGNFPPRFSGLQFPNYSSELNVNALELDDSALYLCASSPGPPGGYTFGSGTRLTVV.

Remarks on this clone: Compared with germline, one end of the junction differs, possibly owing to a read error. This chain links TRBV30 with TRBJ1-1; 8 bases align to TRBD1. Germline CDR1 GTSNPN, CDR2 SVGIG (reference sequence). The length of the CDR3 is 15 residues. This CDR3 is CAWRGNRGMNAEAFF. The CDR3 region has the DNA TGTGCCTGGAGGGGGAACAGGGGGATGAACGCTGAAGCTTTCTTT.

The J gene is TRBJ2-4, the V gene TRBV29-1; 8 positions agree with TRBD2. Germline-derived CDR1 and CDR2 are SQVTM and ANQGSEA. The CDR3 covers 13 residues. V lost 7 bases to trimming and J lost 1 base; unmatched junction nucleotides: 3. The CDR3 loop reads CSGTSRAKNIQYF. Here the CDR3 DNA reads TGCAGCGGGACTAGCCGCGCCAAAAACATTCAGTACTTC.

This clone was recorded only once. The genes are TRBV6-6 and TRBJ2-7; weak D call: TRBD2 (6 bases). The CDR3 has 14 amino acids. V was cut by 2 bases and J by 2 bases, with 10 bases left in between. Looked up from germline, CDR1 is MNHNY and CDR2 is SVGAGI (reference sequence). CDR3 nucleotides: TGTGCCAGCAGTTACGCTAGCGAAACCTACGAGCAGTACTTC. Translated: CASSYASETYEQYF.

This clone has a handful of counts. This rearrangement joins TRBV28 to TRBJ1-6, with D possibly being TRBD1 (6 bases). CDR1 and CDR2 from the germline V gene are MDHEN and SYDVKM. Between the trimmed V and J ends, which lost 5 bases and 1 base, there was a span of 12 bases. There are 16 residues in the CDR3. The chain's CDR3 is CASSPRGISYNSPLHF. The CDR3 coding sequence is TGTGCCAGCAGTCCAAGGGGGATATCCTATAATTCACCCCTCCACTTT.

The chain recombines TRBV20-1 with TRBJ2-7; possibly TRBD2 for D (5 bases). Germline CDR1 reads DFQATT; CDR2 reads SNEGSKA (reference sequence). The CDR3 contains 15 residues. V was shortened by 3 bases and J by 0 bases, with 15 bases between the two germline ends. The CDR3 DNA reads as TGCAGTGCTAGTGCTCAGGCGGGCAGCTCCTACGAGCAGTACTTC. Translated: CSASAQAGSSYEQYF.

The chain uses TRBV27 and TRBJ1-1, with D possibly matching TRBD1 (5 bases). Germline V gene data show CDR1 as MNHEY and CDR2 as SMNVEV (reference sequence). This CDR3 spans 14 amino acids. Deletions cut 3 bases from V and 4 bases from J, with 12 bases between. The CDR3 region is CASSLGGIGTEAFF. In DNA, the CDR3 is TGTGCCAGCAGTTTGGGGGGGATCGGCACTGAAGCTTTCTTT.

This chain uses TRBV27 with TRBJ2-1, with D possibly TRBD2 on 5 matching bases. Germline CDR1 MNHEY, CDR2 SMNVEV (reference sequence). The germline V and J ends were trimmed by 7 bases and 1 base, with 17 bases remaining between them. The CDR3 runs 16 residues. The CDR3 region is CASTRLYGGSYNEQFF. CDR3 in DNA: TGTGCCAGCACCCGATTGTACGGAGGTTCCTACAATGAGCAGTTCTTC.

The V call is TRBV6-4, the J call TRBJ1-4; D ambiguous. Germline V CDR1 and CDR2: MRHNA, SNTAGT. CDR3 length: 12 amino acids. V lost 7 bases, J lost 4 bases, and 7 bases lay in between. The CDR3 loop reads CASKQLNEKLFF. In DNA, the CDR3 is TGTGCCAGCAAACAGCTTAATGAAAAACTGTTTTTT.